The present TCR beta chain was sequenced within a study of spatial heterogeneity in lung cancer. Overall study findings and caveats: Resection saw ubiquitous expanded tumor TCRs appear in blood more than follow-up did.

Remarks on this clonotype: The antigen remains undetermined.

Germline V gene sequence: CDR1 SGHVS, CDR2 FNYEAQ. Trimming shortened V by 2 bases and J by 0 bases, and 2 bases separated the two germline ends. The CDR3 covers 14 residues. Every molecule of TCR cDNA had its own unique molecular identifier. TCRdb re-derived calls from the 5' RACE reads in MiXCR, one entry per CDR3 protein. The profile shows fewer than 55,000 distinct CDR3 sequences, under 8% of them singletons. Time point indicated: blood at routine non-recurrence follow-up after resection. Sequencing was performed on whole RNA extracted from tumor and nontumor lung tissue, or from frozen PBMC, and the material was left unsorted.

The receptor's source is a female donor with early-stage non-small cell lung cancer. The sample consisted of PBMCs, taken at follow-up. The chain combines TRBV7-6 with TRBJ2-6, with D hard to call. The CDR3 DNA reads as TGTGCCAGCAGCTTAAGCTCTGGGGCCAACGTCCTGACTTTC. Its translation is CASSLSSGANVLTF.